These 14 T cell receptor beta chains came from one sample sequenced in a study of read filtering for tumor transcriptome and immune sequencing. Molecular barcoded adaptors covering alpha/delta and beta/gamma chains were used on roughly 400 ng RNA. TCRdb called the reads again in MiXCR, with one record for every CDR3 protein. The profile covers roughly 49,000 distinct CDR3 sequences, with about a fifth appearing a single time and approximately 40% taken by the ten largest. Sequenced input: a population of CD138-negative cells sorted from bone marrow. The source is a donor at least 40 years old with multiple myeloma.

Regarding this clonotype: A much bigger clone sits one base away, suggesting this may be a read error. The gene calls are TRBV28 and TRBJ2-6; D might be TRBD1 or TRBD2, each matching 5 bases. Germline CDR1 reads MDHEN; CDR2 reads SYDVKM. CDR3 length: 16 amino acids. As DNA, the CDR3 is TGTGCCAGCAGTTTACCTGGCGGGTCCGGGGCCGACGTCCTGACTTTC. This sequence encodes CASSLPGGSGADVLTF. Based on the CDR3 plus reference TRBV28 and TRBJ2-6, the full variable domain is DVKVTQSSRYLVKRTGEKVFLECVQDMDHENMFWYRQDPGLGLRLIYFSYDVKMKEKGDIPEGYSVSREKKERFSLILESASTNQTSMYLCASSLPGGSGADVLTFGAGSRLTVL.

This clonotype came up many times. This chain links TRBV3-1 with TRBJ2-1, with 11 bases lining up with TRBD2. The CDR3 is made up of 13 amino acids. Germline assignment: CDR1 LGHDT and CDR2 YNNKEL (reference sequence). V dropped 8 bases and J dropped 10; count of bases not matched to a gene: 7. For the CDR3, the DNA is TGTGCCAGCTCACTAGCGGGAGTAAGAGAGCAGTTCTTC. The encoded protein is CASSLAGVREQFF.

This clonotype was seen many times. The rearrangement uses TRBV12-3 or TRBV12-4 and TRBJ1-1; D possibly corresponds to TRBD1 (6 bases). V was cut by 6 bases and J by 0 bases, with 14 bases left in between. CDR3 length: 15 amino acids. The CDR3 DNA sequence: TGTGCCAGCAGGCCCGGGACATTCATGAACACTGAAGCTTTCTTT. Protein product: CASRPGTFMNTEAFF.

Note on this clonotype: The junction differs from germline at one of its ends, possibly a read error. V gene TRBV12-3 or TRBV12-4 combines with J gene TRBJ2-1; D is possibly TRBD2 (5 bases). The CDR3 has 12 residues. The CDR3 nucleotides read TGTGCCAGCAATTTAGGGAGCAATGAGCAGTTCTTC. Translated: CASNLGSNEQFF.

This clonotype was counted a few times. The chain has TRBV28 and TRBJ1-2; D uncertain. From germline, CDR1 is MDHEN and CDR2 SYDVKM. CDR3 length: 14 residues. V was trimmed by 2 bases and J by 4 bases, leaving 11 bases between them. This chain's CDR3 is CASSLRGGFYGYTF. CDR3 nucleotides: TGTGCCAGCAGTTTACGAGGCGGATTCTATGGCTACACCTTC.

Concerning this clonotype itself: A read error may be the cause here, since a much bigger clone is one base away. The gene calls are TRBV7-9 and TRBJ2-1; TRBD1 is a possible D gene (5 bases). Per the germline V gene, CDR1 is SEHNR and CDR2 is FQNEAQ (reference sequence). The CDR3 length is 13 residues. CDR3 protein: CASGFSQGSEQFF. The CDR3 DNA is TGTGCCAGCGGCTTTTCCCAGGGCAGTGAGCAGTTCTTC.

This clonotype was seen many times. V and J are TRBV30 and TRBJ2-1; D possibly corresponds to TRBD1 (6 bases). This CDR3 contains 14 residues. Germline lookup yields CDR1 GTSNPN and CDR2 SVGIG (reference sequence). Between the trimmed V and J ends, which lost 4 bases and 0 bases, there was a span of 10 bases. The CDR3, as DNA: TGTGCCTGGAAAAAACAGGGCTCCTACAATGAGCAGTTCTTC. Protein: CAWKKQGSYNEQFF.

This clonotype was seen repeatedly, ten times or more. The CDR3, as DNA: TGTGCCATCAGTGAGTCCGGGCGTGTAGAGCAGTTCTTC. It encodes CAISESGRVEQFF. The J gene is TRBJ2-1, the V gene TRBV10-3; unclear D gene. Trimming shortened V by 0 bases and J by 10 bases, and 10 bases separated the two germline ends. This CDR3 is 13 amino acids long. Germline assignment: CDR1 ENHRY and CDR2 SYGVKD.

This clonotype was seen repeatedly, ten times or more. CDR3 amino acids: CASSLQGTGTGELFF. The CDR3, as DNA: TGCGCCAGCAGCTTACAGGGAACCGGGACCGGGGAGCTGTTTTTT. This rearrangement joins TRBV5-1 to TRBJ2-2, with TRBD1 as a possible D gene (6 bases). The CDR3 length is 15 residues. Trimming removed 2 bases from V and 5 bases from J, with 13 bases in between. From germline, CDR1 is SGHRS and CDR2 YFSETQ.

The chain employs TRBV28 and TRBJ2-5, with TRBD2 identical over 10 bases. The CDR3 is 16 residues long. Unmatched junction bases numbered 9, after V lost 3 bases and J lost 5 bases. Germline-derived CDR1 and CDR2 are MDHEN and SYDVKM. CDR3: CASSFPGLAGAETQYF. The CDR3 DNA is TGTGCCAGCAGTTTCCCTGGCCTAGCGGGAGCGGAGACCCAGTACTTC.

This clonotype was seen many times. The CDR3 loop reads CSASGYGMGSYEQYF. CDR3 in DNA: TGCAGTGCTAGTGGCTACGGGATGGGTTCGTACGAGCAGTACTTC. J is TRBJ2-7 and V is TRBV20-1; possible D gene TRBD2, 5 bases. Trimming pared 3 bases from V and 4 bases from J, leaving 19 bases between. CDR3 length: 15 residues. CDR1 is DFQATT and CDR2 is SNEGSKA in the germline V gene (reference sequence).

On this clonotype itself: It is likely a read error: a sequence one base away is far more abundant. The chain carries TRBV7-7 and TRBJ2-5, with D tentatively TRBD1 (5 bases). V was trimmed by 4 bases and J by 5 bases, leaving 5 bases between them. CDR1 and CDR2 from the germline V gene are SSHAT and FNYEAQ (reference sequence). This CDR3 spans 11 amino acids. The CDR3 DNA follows: TGTGCCAGCAGCTCAGGGGAGACCCAGTACTTC. Protein: CASSSGETQYF.

This clonotype was found many times. J is TRBJ2-2 and V is TRBV6-4; D remains unclear. The CDR3 runs 14 residues. Trimming shortened V by 6 bases and J by 3 bases, and 11 bases separated the two germline ends. Germline V gives CDR1 MRHNA, CDR2 SNTAGT. CDR3: CASSDDGDTGELFF. The CDR3 coding sequence is TGTGCCAGCAGCGACGATGGAGACACCGGGGAGCTGTTTTTT.

This clonotype occurred many times. The chain employs TRBV29-1 and TRBJ1-1; 10 bases are shared with TRBD1. J was trimmed by 5 bases and V by 7 bases; bases with no gene match: 4. The CDR3 is 12 amino acids. From germline, CDR1 is SQVTM and CDR2 ANQGSEA. The CDR3 protein is CSGWTGGTEAFF. In DNA, the CDR3 is TGCAGCGGATGGACAGGGGGGACTGAAGCTTTCTTT. Combining the CDR3 with reference TRBV29-1 and TRBJ1-1 gives the whole variable domain SAVISQKPSRDICQRGTSLTIQCQVDSQVTMMFWYRQQPGQSLTLIATANQGSEATYESGFVIDKFPISRPNLTFSTLTVSNMSPEDSSIYLCSGWTGGTEAFFGQGTRLTVV.